Listed below are T cell receptor beta chains from one sample, sequenced in a study of blood T cells in healthy people across ages. MiXCR, run by TCRdb on the 5' RACE reads, gives a single entry per CDR3 protein. The repertoire holds under 1,000,000 distinct CDR3 sequences, with around 34% as singletons. Sequences were obtained from blood. The receptors come from a man younger than 35 in good health. Both conserved end residues are part of each CDR3. Each record gives: D gene, clone size, J gene, V gene, CDR3 protein, CDR3 DNA. The D gene is left open where the match is weak. Clone size is stated in some rows and not others, as once, few, many or a class when expanded.

d_gene: .; abundance: few; j_gene: TRBJ1-2; v_gene: TRBV9; CDR3aa: CASSAGQKNHGYTF; CDR3nt: TGTGCCAGCAGCGCCGGACAGAAAAACCATGGCTACACCTTC
d_gene: .; abundance: many; j_gene: TRBJ2-7; v_gene: TRBV15; CDR3aa: CATSRDGASYEQYF; CDR3nt: TGTGCCACCAGCAGAGATGGCGCCTCCTACGAGCAGTACTTC
d_gene: TRBD1; abundance: few; j_gene: TRBJ1-2; v_gene: TRBV20-1; CDR3aa: CSARGTGLAGYTF; CDR3nt: TGCAGTGCTAGAGGGACAGGGTTGGCTGGCTACACCTTC
d_gene: .; abundance: .; j_gene: TRBJ1-6; v_gene: TRBV12-3/TRBV12-4; CDR3aa: CASSPTGMNSPLHF; CDR3nt: TGTGCCAGCAGCCCTACAGGGATGAATTCACCCCTCCACTTT
d_gene: TRBD1; abundance: few; j_gene: TRBJ2-3; v_gene: TRBV5-6; CDR3aa: CASSFNRDRITDTQYF; CDR3nt: TGTGCCAGCAGCTTTAACCGGGACAGGATCACAGATACGCAGTATTTT
d_gene: .; abundance: .; j_gene: TRBJ2-1; v_gene: TRBV6-2/TRBV6-3; CDR3aa: CASSYSPSEGLYNEQFF; CDR3nt: TGTGCCAGCAGTTACTCCCCTAGCGAGGGCTTATACAATGAGCAGTTCTTC
d_gene: TRBD2; abundance: .; j_gene: TRBJ2-7; v_gene: TRBV20-1; CDR3aa: CSARDSGLAGGYEQYF; CDR3nt: TGCAGTGCTAGAGACTCAGGACTAGCGGGGGGCTACGAGCAGTACTTC
d_gene: .; abundance: few; j_gene: TRBJ2-7; v_gene: TRBV20-1; CDR3aa: CSASPWDGGEQYF; CDR3nt: TGCAGTGCTAGCCCCTGGGATGGCGGCGAGCAGTACTTC
d_gene: .; abundance: .; j_gene: TRBJ1-5; v_gene: TRBV4-3; CDR3aa: CASSQGRIDQPQHF; CDR3nt: TGCGCCAGCAGCCAAGGCAGGATAGATCAGCCCCAGCATTTT
d_gene: .; abundance: .; j_gene: TRBJ1-1; v_gene: TRBV7-3; CDR3aa: CASSVSGKNTEAFF; CDR3nt: TGTGCCAGCAGCGTATCAGGGAAAAACACTGAAGCTTTCTTT
d_gene: .; abundance: .; j_gene: TRBJ2-1; v_gene: TRBV15; CDR3aa: CATSAPGNNEQFF; CDR3nt: TGTGCCACCAGTGCGCCAGGGAACAATGAGCAGTTCTTC
d_gene: TRBD1; abundance: .; j_gene: TRBJ2-7; v_gene: TRBV3-1; CDR3aa: CASSRGQVNSYEQYF; CDR3nt: TGTGCCAGCAGCCGGGGACAGGTGAACTCCTACGAGCAGTACTTC
d_gene: .; abundance: .; j_gene: TRBJ1-6; v_gene: TRBV4-3; CDR3aa: CASSQDGQGRDSPLHF; CDR3nt: TGCGCCAGCAGCCAAGATGGGCAGGGTCGTGATTCACCCCTCCACTTT
d_gene: TRBD2; abundance: .; j_gene: TRBJ2-3; v_gene: TRBV7-2; CDR3aa: CASSLDAGGPVAQYF; CDR3nt: TGTGCCAGCAGCTTAGACGCGGGGGGGCCCGTAGCGCAGTATTTT
d_gene: .; abundance: few; j_gene: TRBJ1-1; v_gene: TRBV15; CDR3aa: CATRIGQLTEAFF; CDR3nt: TGTGCCACCAGGATTGGACAGCTCACTGAAGCTTTCTTT
d_gene: .; abundance: few; j_gene: TRBJ2-1; v_gene: TRBV4-1; CDR3aa: CASSQGRPLSNEQFF; CDR3nt: TGCGCCAGCAGCCAAGGTAGGCCCCTGAGCAATGAGCAGTTCTTC
d_gene: .; abundance: few; j_gene: TRBJ2-7; v_gene: TRBV28; CDR3aa: CASTSQGSESYNEQYF; CDR3nt: TGTGCCAGCACTTCCCAGGGGAGCGAGTCATACAATGAGCAGTACTTC
d_gene: .; abundance: many; j_gene: TRBJ2-3; v_gene: TRBV5-1; CDR3aa: CASSDSAGSDTQYF; CDR3nt: TGCGCCAGCAGCGACTCCGCGGGCTCAGATACGCAGTATTTT
d_gene: .; abundance: .; j_gene: TRBJ2-7; v_gene: TRBV13; CDR3aa: CASSLRWGEQYF; CDR3nt: TGTGCCAGCAGCCTTCGGTGGGGAGAGCAGTACTTC
d_gene: .; abundance: .; j_gene: TRBJ2-1; v_gene: TRBV28; CDR3aa: CASKGRLRGSVEQFF; CDR3nt: TGTGCCAGCAAAGGACGGCTACGAGGGAGTGTGGAGCAGTTCTTC
d_gene: .; abundance: many; j_gene: TRBJ2-3; v_gene: TRBV12-3/TRBV12-4; CDR3aa: CASSAIDTQYF; CDR3nt: TGTGCCAGCAGTGCTATAGATACGCAGTATTTT
d_gene: TRBD1; abundance: .; j_gene: TRBJ2-2; v_gene: TRBV5-6; CDR3aa: CASSSHRGRGELFF; CDR3nt: TGTGCCAGCAGCTCACACAGGGGGAGAGGGGAGCTGTTTTTT
d_gene: .; abundance: few; j_gene: TRBJ1-5; v_gene: TRBV12-3/TRBV12-4; CDR3aa: CASRETGDQPQHF; CDR3nt: TGTGCCAGCAGGGAGACAGGAGATCAGCCCCAGCATTTT
d_gene: .; abundance: .; j_gene: TRBJ1-5; v_gene: TRBV20-1; CDR3aa: CSAEGISNQPQHF; CDR3nt: TGCAGTGCGGAAGGTATCAGCAATCAGCCCCAGCATTTT
d_gene: .; abundance: .; j_gene: TRBJ2-5; v_gene: TRBV6-6; CDR3aa: CASNSIAGVETQYF; CDR3nt: TGTGCCAGCAACTCAATAGCAGGGGTGGAGACCCAGTACTTC
d_gene: TRBD1; abundance: few; j_gene: TRBJ1-6; v_gene: TRBV13; CDR3aa: CASSLPDRDNSPLHF; CDR3nt: TGTGCCAGCAGCCTCCCAGACAGGGATAATTCACCCCTCCACTTT
d_gene: .; abundance: .; j_gene: TRBJ2-1; v_gene: TRBV14; CDR3aa: CASRDLAHNEQFF; CDR3nt: TGTGCCAGCAGGGACTTGGCCCACAATGAGCAGTTCTTC
d_gene: .; abundance: many; j_gene: TRBJ2-3; v_gene: TRBV7-2; CDR3aa: CASSYWGLASTDTQYF; CDR3nt: TGTGCCAGCAGCTACTGGGGGCTAGCGAGCACAGATACGCAGTATTTT
d_gene: .; abundance: .; j_gene: TRBJ2-3; v_gene: TRBV15; CDR3aa: CAASTGGSTDTQYF; CDR3nt: TGTGCCGCCAGCACTGGCGGCAGCACAGATACGCAGTATTTT
d_gene: .; abundance: .; j_gene: TRBJ2-3; v_gene: TRBV20-1; CDR3aa: CSARDEGRGEAQYF; CDR3nt: TGCAGTGCTAGAGATGAGGGTAGGGGGGAGGCGCAGTATTTT
d_gene: TRBD1; abundance: few; j_gene: TRBJ1-2; v_gene: TRBV5-1; CDR3aa: CASSWMRGQGVIDYGYTF; CDR3nt: TGCGCCAGCAGCTGGATGAGGGGACAGGGGGTTATTGACTATGGCTACACCTTC
d_gene: .; abundance: few; j_gene: TRBJ1-2; v_gene: TRBV10-3; CDR3aa: CAISDHSLYGYTF; CDR3nt: TGTGCCATCAGTGACCACAGCCTCTATGGCTACACCTTC
d_gene: TRBD1; abundance: .; j_gene: TRBJ2-7; v_gene: TRBV29-1; CDR3aa: CSVEVRTGGRDYEQYF; CDR3nt: TGCAGCGTTGAAGTTAGGACAGGGGGTCGAGACTACGAGCAGTACTTC
d_gene: .; abundance: few; j_gene: TRBJ2-5; v_gene: TRBV6-2/TRBV6-3; CDR3aa: CASSYGAGPAQETQYF; CDR3nt: TGTGCCAGCAGTTACGGGGCGGGCCCAGCTCAAGAGACCCAGTACTTC
d_gene: .; abundance: .; j_gene: TRBJ1-6; v_gene: TRBV4-3; CDR3aa: CASSQDIARSNSPLHF; CDR3nt: TGCGCCAGCAGCCAAGACATAGCCAGGTCTAATTCACCCCTCCACTTT
d_gene: .; abundance: .; j_gene: TRBJ2-5; v_gene: TRBV12-3/TRBV12-4; CDR3aa: CASSLRASLNSQYF; CDR3nt: TGTGCCAGCAGTTTAAGGGCTAGCCTTAATTCCCAGTACTTC
d_gene: TRBD1; abundance: .; j_gene: TRBJ2-7; v_gene: TRBV20-1; CDR3aa: CSATPGTGAYEQYF; CDR3nt: TGCAGTGCTACCCCCGGGACAGGGGCCTACGAGCAGTACTTC
d_gene: .; abundance: .; j_gene: TRBJ2-2; v_gene: TRBV6-6; CDR3aa: CASSYLSRELFF; CDR3nt: TGTGCCAGCAGTTACCTGTCCCGGGAGCTGTTTTTT
d_gene: TRBD1; abundance: .; j_gene: TRBJ1-2; v_gene: TRBV6-2/TRBV6-3; CDR3aa: CASSYRRQGVNYGYTF; CDR3nt: TGTGCCAGCAGTTACCGGCGACAGGGGGTAAACTATGGCTACACCTTC
d_gene: TRBD2; abundance: few; j_gene: TRBJ2-1; v_gene: TRBV2; CDR3aa: CASSDTSGRLNEQFF; CDR3nt: TGTGCCAGCAGTGACACTAGCGGGAGGCTCAATGAGCAGTTCTTC
d_gene: TRBD2; abundance: .; j_gene: TRBJ2-5; v_gene: TRBV10-3; CDR3aa: CATTLVAGAGETQYF; CDR3nt: TGTGCCACGACTTTGGTAGCGGGGGCCGGGGAGACCCAGTACTTC
d_gene: .; abundance: .; j_gene: TRBJ1-5; v_gene: TRBV7-2; CDR3aa: CASSRYSTNQPQHF; CDR3nt: TGTGCCAGCAGCAGATACAGTACCAATCAGCCCCAGCATTTT